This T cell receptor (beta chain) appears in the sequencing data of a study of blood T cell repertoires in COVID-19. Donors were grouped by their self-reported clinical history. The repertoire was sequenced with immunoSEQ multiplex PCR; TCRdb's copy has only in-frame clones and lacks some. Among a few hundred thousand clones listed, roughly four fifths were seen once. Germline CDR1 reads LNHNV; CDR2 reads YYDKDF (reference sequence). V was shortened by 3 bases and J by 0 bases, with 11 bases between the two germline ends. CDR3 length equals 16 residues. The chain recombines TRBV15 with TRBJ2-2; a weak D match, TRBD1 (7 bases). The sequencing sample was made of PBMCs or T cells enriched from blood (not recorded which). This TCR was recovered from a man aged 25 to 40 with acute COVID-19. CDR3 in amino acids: CATSRGGQTNTGELFF. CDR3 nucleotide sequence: TGTGCCACCAGCAGGGGGGGACAGACGAACACCGGGGAGCTGTTTTTT. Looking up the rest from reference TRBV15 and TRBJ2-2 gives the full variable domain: DAMVIQNPRYQVTQFGKPVTLSCSQTLNHNVMYWYQQKSSQAPKLLFHYYDKDFNNEADTPDNFQSRRPNTSFCFLDIRSPGLGDTAMYLCATSRGGQTNTGELFFGEGSRLTVL.